This is a list of T cell receptor beta chains from one sample in a study of shared clonotypes between healthy human individuals. The assay was immunoSEQ multiplex PCR, and TCRdb's table has in-frame clones only and misses some. The table includes approximately 650,000 clones, over 95% detected once. Sequenced input: naive CD8+ T cells sorted from blood. The receptors here all came from a woman aged 30 to 39 in good health. Both conserved end residues are part of each CDR3. The D gene is left open where the match is weak. A clone size is listed for some rows: how often the clone was seen (once, few, many), or a class if it is expanded.

j_gene,v_gene,abundance,d_gene,CDR3aa
TRBJ1-2,TRBV10-2,.,TRBD1,CASLPRDRGDSNYGYTF
TRBJ2-5,TRBV19,.,TRBD1,CASSQGQAEQYF
TRBJ2-1,TRBV20-1,once,.,CNAWGAGEQFF
TRBJ2-1,TRBV27,.,.,CASSLVGSVNEQFF
TRBJ2-7,TRBV5-1,.,.,CASSRGPSYEQYF
TRBJ1-1,TRBV28,.,.,CASSSTGLGNTEAFF
TRBJ2-7,TRBV28,.,TRBD1,CAILRGQGFGEQYF
TRBJ2-7,TRBV27,.,TRBD2,CASSTSGRAIYEQYF
TRBJ2-4,TRBV27,.,TRBD2,CASSSSGLAVDIQYF
TRBJ2-3,TRBV7-2,.,.,CASSLVLVGTDTQYF